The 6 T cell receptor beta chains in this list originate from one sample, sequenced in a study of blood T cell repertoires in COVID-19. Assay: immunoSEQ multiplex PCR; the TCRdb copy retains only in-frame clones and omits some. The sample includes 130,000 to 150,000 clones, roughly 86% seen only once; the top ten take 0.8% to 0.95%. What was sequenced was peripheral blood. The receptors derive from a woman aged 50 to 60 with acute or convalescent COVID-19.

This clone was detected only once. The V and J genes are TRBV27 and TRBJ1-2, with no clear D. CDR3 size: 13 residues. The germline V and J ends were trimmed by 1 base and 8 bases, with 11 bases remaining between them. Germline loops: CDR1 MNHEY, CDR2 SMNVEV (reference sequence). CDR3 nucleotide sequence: TGTGCCAGCAGTTTATTTCGGAGAAGCGGCTACACCTTC. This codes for CASSLFRRSGYTF.

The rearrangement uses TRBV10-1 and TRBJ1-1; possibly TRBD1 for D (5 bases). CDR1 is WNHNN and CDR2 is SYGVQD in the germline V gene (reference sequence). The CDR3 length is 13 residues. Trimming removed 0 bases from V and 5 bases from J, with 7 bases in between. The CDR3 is CASSESGRTEAFF. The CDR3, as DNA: TGCGCCAGCAGTGAGTCGGGGCGAACTGAAGCTTTCTTT.

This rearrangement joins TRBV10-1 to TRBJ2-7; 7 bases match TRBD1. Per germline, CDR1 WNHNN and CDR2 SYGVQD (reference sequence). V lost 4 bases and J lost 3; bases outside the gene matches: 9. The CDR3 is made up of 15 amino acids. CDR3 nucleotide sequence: TGCGCCAGCAGTGGGCACGCCGGGACAGTCTACGAGCAGTACTTC. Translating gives CASSGHAGTVYEQYF.

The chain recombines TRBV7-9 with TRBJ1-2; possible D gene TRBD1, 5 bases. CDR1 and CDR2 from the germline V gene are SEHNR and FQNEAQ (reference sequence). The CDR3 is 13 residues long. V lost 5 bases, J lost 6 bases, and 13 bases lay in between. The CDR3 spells CASSPGGTDGYTF. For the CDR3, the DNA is TGTGCCAGCAGCCCTGGGGGGACGGATGGCTACACCTTC.

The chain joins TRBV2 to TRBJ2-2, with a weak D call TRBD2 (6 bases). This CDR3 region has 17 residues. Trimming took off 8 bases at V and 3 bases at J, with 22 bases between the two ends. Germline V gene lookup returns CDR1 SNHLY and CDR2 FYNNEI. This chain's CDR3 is CASLGGSGDGHTGELFF. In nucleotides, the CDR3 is TGTGCCAGCTTGGGGGGTAGCGGAGATGGCCACACCGGGGAGCTGTTTTTT. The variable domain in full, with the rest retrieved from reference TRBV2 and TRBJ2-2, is EPEVTQTPSHQVTQMGQEVILRCVPISNHLYFYWYRQILGQKVEFLVSFYNNEISEKSEIFDDQFSVERPDGSNFTLKIRSTKLEDSAMYFCASLGGSGDGHTGELFFGEGSRLTVL.

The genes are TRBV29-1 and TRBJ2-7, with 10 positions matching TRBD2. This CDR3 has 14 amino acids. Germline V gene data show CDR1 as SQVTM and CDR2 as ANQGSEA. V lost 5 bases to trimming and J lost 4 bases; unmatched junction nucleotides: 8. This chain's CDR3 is CSVSPSGSSYEQYF. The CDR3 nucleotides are TGCAGCGTTTCCCCTAGCGGGAGTAGTTACGAGCAGTACTTC.